The 7 T cell receptor beta chains reported below all come from one sample, sequenced in a study of regulatory and conventional T cells in RAG deficiency. The assay was immunoSEQ multiplex PCR, and TCRdb's table has in-frame clones only and misses some. The data contain around 37,000 clones, 89% of them seen just once; the ten biggest clones take up about 13%. These records were also assigned to another study, of regulatory T cells. That source reports: The primer mix had 52 TRBV and 13 TRBJ primers.

Sequences were obtained from CD8+ T cells sorted from blood. The receptor set was obtained from a human donor in good health.

The chain employs TRBV11-3 and TRBJ2-7; 8 bases match TRBD1. Germline trimming cut 0 bases from V and 2 bases from J; bases unmatched to any gene: 0. The germline V gene has CDR1 SGHNT and CDR2 YENEEA. The CDR3 covers 14 residues. CDR3 sequence: CASSLDRGPYEQYF. CDR3 bases: TGTGCCAGCAGCTTAGACAGGGGGCCCTACGAGCAGTACTTC.

This sequence joins TRBV6-5 and TRBJ1-5; D uncertain. Germline CDR1 and CDR2: MNHEY and SVGAGI. Trimming took off 5 bases at V and 0 bases at J, with 8 bases between the two ends. This CDR3 region has 14 residues. Here the CDR3 DNA reads TGTGCCAGCAGTGGCAGAGTTAGCAATCAGCCCCAGCATTTT. This codes for CASSGRVSNQPQHF.

This clone was observed a few times. The chain employs TRBV7-9 and TRBJ1-1; 7 positions match TRBD1. The trim removed 4 bases at V and 4 bases at J, leaving 9 bases unmatched. The CDR3 covers 15 residues. CDR1 SEHNR and CDR2 FQNEAQ come from the germline V gene (reference sequence). CDR3 residues: CASSSSGGRSTEAFF. The CDR3, as DNA: TGTGCCAGCAGCTCCTCAGGGGGTCGGAGCACTGAAGCTTTCTTT. Full variable domain (remainder filled in from reference TRBV7-9 and TRBJ1-1): DTGVSQNPRHKITKRGQNVTFRCDPISEHNRLYWYRQTLGQGPEFLTYFQNEAQLEKSRLLSDRFSAERPKGSFSTLEIQRTEQGDSAMYLCASSSSGGRSTEAFFGQGTRLTVV.

The chain is built from TRBV14 and TRBJ1-1; D not resolved. Germline CDR1 and CDR2: SGHDN and FVKESK. V shed 0 bases and J shed 1 base, with 6 bases lying between them. CDR3 length: 14 residues. The CDR3 loop is CASSQDLGNTEAFF. The CDR3 DNA is TGTGCCAGCAGCCAAGATCTGGGGAACACTGAAGCTTTCTTT.

The chain carries TRBV6-5 and TRBJ2-3, with D possibly TRBD2 on 6 matching bases. Trimming left V 2 bases short and J 4 bases short, with 13 bases between. The CDR3 sequence is 15 residues long. In germline, CDR1 is MNHEY, CDR2 SVGAGI. The DNA for the CDR3 is TGTGCCAGCAGTTACGGAGGGGCTGGGGCAGATACGCAGTATTTT. Translated, it gives CASSYGGAGADTQYF.

The chain recombines TRBV30 with TRBJ2-5; the D is unclear. CDR3 length: 11 amino acids. CDR1 is GTSNPN and CDR2 is SVGIG in the germline V gene (reference sequence). Trimming shortened V by 2 bases and J by 3 bases, and 4 bases separated the two germline ends. CDR3 protein: CAWSTEETQYF. The CDR3 bases are TGTGCCTGGAGTACAGAAGAGACCCAGTACTTC. Based on the CDR3 plus reference TRBV30 and TRBJ2-5, the full variable domain is SQTIHQWPATLVQPVGSPLSLECTVEGTSNPNLYWYRQAAGRGLQLLFYSVGIGQISSEVPQNLSASRPQDRQFILSSKKLLLSDSGFYLCAWSTEETQYFGPGTRLLVL.

The chain has TRBV7-9 and TRBJ2-7; perhaps D is TRBD1 or TRBD2 (6 bases each). This CDR3 is built from 15 residues. V dropped 4 bases and J dropped 2 bases, with 15 bases sitting between them. Germline CDR1 SEHNR, CDR2 FQNEAQ (reference sequence). CDR3 loop: CASSWGAQNPYEQYF. The DNA for the CDR3 is TGTGCCAGCAGCTGGGGGGCGCAGAATCCCTACGAGCAGTACTTC.